This T cell receptor (beta chain) was profiled in a study of shared clonotypes between healthy human individuals. Findings of the study overall: The donor pool, a small one, limited the genetic and exposure-history diversity represented. Clonotype sharing among donors was expected to depend on sequencing depth.

To note about this clone: Its antigen is currently unknown.

Original analysis: ImmunoSEQ junction-only sequences lacked quality scores, so their filtering differed. Clones were sequenced by immunoSEQ multiplex PCR, and TCRdb holds only the in-frame ones, with some missing. From that table come the V and J calls and clone size; the DNA was used to work out D and trimming. The sample consists of 530,000 or so clones, about 80% of them appearing once. There are 13 residues in the CDR3. Trimming shortened V by 4 bases and J by 8 bases, and 13 bases separated the two germline ends. The V gene's germline CDR1 is SGHDT and CDR2 YYEEEE. The origin of this receptor is a woman in her thirties or forties in good health. Some clones in this sample may be carry-over from other donors' samples. The sequenced sample consisted of PBMCs. This chain connects TRBV5-6 to TRBJ2-1, with D maybe TRBD2 (7 bases). The CDR3 protein is CASSPWGGDEQFF. The DNA for the CDR3 is TGTGCCAGCAGCCCCTGGGGGGGCGATGAGCAGTTCTTC.